The following is a T cell receptor (beta chain) sequence with its context. The treatment: randomized to nivolumab then ipilimumab (arm A) or the reverse (arm B). The source of the sample is a study of sequential checkpoint blockade in melanoma. The wider study: After both sequences, patients received maintenance nivolumab.

Germline V gene sequence: CDR1 LNHDA, CDR2 SQIVND (reference sequence). The CDR3 covers 14 residues. Trimming took 7 bases from V and 1 from J, leaving 11 bases between them. Only in-frame clones appear in the TCRdb table, and some are missing; sequencing was by immunoSEQ multiplex PCR. Seen here are roughly 11,000 clones, approximately 70% observed once, and the top ten hold approximately 18%. Sequences were derived from CD8+ T cells sorted from blood (inferred from file names), sampled from a patient given nivolumab and ipilimumab in sequence. This clonotype was sampled from a human donor with melanoma. This chain uses TRBV19 with TRBJ1-3; possibly TRBD1 for D (5 bases). CDR3 bases: TGTGCCAGTACCGCAGGGAGGTCTGGAAACACCATATATTTT. Amino acids: CASTAGRSGNTIYF.